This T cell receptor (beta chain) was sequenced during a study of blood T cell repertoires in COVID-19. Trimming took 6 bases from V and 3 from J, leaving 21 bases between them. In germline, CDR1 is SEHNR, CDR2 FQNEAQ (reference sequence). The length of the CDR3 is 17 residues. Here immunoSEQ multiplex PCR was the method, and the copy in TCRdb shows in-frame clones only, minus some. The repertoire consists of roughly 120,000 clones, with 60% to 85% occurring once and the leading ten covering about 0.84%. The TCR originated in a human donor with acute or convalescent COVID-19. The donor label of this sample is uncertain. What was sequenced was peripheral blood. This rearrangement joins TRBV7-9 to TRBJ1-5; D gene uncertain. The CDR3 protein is CASRPISSGNLNQPQHF. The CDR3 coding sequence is TGTGCCAGCAGGCCTATTTCGAGCGGGAACCTCAATCAGCCCCAGCATTTT.